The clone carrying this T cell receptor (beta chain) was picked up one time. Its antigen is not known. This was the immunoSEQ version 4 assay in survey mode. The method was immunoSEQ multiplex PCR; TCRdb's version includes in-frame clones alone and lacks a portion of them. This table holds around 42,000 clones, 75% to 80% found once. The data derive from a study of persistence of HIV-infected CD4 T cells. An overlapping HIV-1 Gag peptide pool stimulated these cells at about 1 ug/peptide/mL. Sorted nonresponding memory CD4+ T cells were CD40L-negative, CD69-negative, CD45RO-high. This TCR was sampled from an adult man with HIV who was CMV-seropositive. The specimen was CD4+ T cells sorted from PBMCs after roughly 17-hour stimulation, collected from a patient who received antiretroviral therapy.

CDR3 loop: CASSIDAQGNGYTF. The CDR3 DNA is TGTGCCAGTAGTATAGACGCACAGGGCAACGGCTACACCTTC. The chain recombines TRBV19 with TRBJ1-2, with D maybe TRBD1 (6 bases). The CDR3 covers 14 residues. Germline V gives CDR1 LNHDA, CDR2 SQIVND (reference sequence). Trimming removed 0 bases at V and 8 bases at J, with 13 bases between. The full variable domain, in which reference TRBV19 and TRBJ1-2 provide the parts outside the CDR3, is DGGITQSPKYLFRKEGQNVTLSCEQNLNHDAMYWYRQDPGQGLRLIYYSQIVNDFQKGDIAEGYSVSREKKESFPLTVTSAQKNPTAFYLCASSIDAQGNGYTFGSGTRLTVV.